One T cell receptor (beta chain) is described in this entry. CDR1 and CDR2 from the germline V gene are MNHEY and SVGAGI. This CDR3 region has 14 residues. V was clipped by 6 bases and J by 7 bases; unmatched bases: 9. The data derive from a study of blood T cell repertoires in COVID-19. Study overall: Italy, Spain and the United States were the sources of the convalescent and acute COVID-19 samples. PBMCs, B-cell-depleted T cells, or T cells provided the cDNA or gDNA that made up the material.

Original processing notes: It was from reference gene primer amplification that nucleated cell counts were estimated. TCRdb keeps only in-frame clones here, not all; method: immunoSEQ multiplex PCR. The DNA gave D and trimming, while V, J and clone size come from that table. In the table there are about 380,000 clones, approximately 77% of which are singletons. This TCR was recovered from a human donor with acute or convalescent COVID-19. The donor label of this sample is uncertain. Sequenced sample: peripheral blood. The rearrangement links TRBV6-5 to TRBJ2-7; 10 bases match TRBD1. The CDR3 protein is CASRRTGGSGEQYF. In DNA form, the CDR3 reads TGTGCCAGCAGAAGGACAGGGGGTTCGGGTGAGCAGTACTTC.